This T cell receptor (beta chain) was identified in a study of identical twins. The germline gives CDR1 SEHNR, CDR2 FQNEAQ (reference sequence). V lost 6 bases, J lost 3 bases, and 8 bases lay in between. This CDR3 contains 12 residues. Study-wide results and caveats: Shared out-of-frame alpha sequences (those common to twins) showed excess low generation probability.

Healthy Caucasian individuals made up all the donors. A universal primer site was added by template switching, and unique molecular identifiers were carried by the cDNA. TCRdb called the 5' RACE reads again in MiXCR, with one record for every CDR3 protein. The repertoire holds some 240,000 distinct CDR3 sequences, with around 8% as singletons. This clonotype was picked up many times. Its cognate antigen is unknown. This sample also belongs to another study, concerning yellow fever vaccine responses in identical twins.

The receptor was isolated from a woman between 18 and 30 years old in good health. Sequenced input: CD8+ T cells sorted from blood. The V and J genes are TRBV7-9 and TRBJ1-1; D gene uncertain. Written as DNA, the CDR3 is TGTGCCAGCAGGCGTGGGGACACTGAAGCTTTCTTT. Its translation: CASRRGDTEAFF.